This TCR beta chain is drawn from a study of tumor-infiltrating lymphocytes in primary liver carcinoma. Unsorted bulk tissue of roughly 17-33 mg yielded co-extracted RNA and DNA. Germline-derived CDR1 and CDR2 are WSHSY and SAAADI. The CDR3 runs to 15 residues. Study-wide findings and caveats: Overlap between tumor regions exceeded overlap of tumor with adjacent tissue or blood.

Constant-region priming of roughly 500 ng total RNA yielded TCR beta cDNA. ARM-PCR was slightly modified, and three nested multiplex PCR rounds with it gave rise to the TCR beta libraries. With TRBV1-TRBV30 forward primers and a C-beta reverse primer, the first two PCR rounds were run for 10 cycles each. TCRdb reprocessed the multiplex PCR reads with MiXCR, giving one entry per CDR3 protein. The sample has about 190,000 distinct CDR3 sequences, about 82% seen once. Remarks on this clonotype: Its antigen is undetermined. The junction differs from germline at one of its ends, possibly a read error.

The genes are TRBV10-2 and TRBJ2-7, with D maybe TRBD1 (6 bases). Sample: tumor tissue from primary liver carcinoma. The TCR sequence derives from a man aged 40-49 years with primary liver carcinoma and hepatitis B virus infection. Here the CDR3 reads CASSEQQLARDKQYF. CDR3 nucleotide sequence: TGCGCCAGCAGTGAGCAGCAACTCGCGAGGGACAAGCAATACTTC.